The 31 T cell receptor beta chains below all came from one sample that was sequenced in a study of CD8 T cells in Susac syndrome. cDNA came from roughly 0.47 to 1 ug RNA primed by random hexamers. TCRdb reprocessed the immunoSEQ multiplex PCR reads via MiXCR and lists one record per CDR3 protein. The repertoire holds 300,000 to 350,000 distinct CDR3 sequences, with 92% as singletons. The sample consisted of CD4+ T cells from PBMCs. All receptors come from a human donor with multiple sclerosis.

The chain links TRBV7-2 to TRBJ2-1; D is uncertain. The CDR3 is made up of 13 amino acids. Trimming stripped 5 bases from V and 9 bases from J, with 14 bases between. The germline gives CDR1 SGHTA, CDR2 FQGNSA. The CDR3 protein is CASSSPALSEQFF. Written as DNA, the CDR3 is TGTGCCAGCAGCAGTCCGGCCCTCTCTGAGCAGTTCTTC.

The chain has TRBV11-2 and TRBJ2-3; D may correspond to TRBD1 or TRBD2 (8 bases each). This CDR3 is 15 amino acids long. Germline V gene sequence: CDR1 SGHAT, CDR2 FQNNGV. With 5 bases removed from V and 6 bases from J, the gap between germline ends came to 18 bases. CDR3 nucleotide sequence: TGTGCCAGCAGCCCAGGGGGCGGGGGGCGGGATACGCAGTATTTT. As protein: CASSPGGGGRDTQYF.

This chain links TRBV9 with TRBJ1-1; TRBD1 agrees at 7 bases. The CDR3 sequence is 14 residues long. After removal of 3 bases from V and 5 bases from J, the junction contained 7 bases not matched to a gene. Per the germline V gene, CDR1 is SGDLS and CDR2 is YYNGEE. In DNA, the CDR3 is TGTGCCAGCAGCGACACAGGGGTTTGGACTGAAGCTTTCTTT. It specifies CASSDTGVWTEAFF.

This chain joins TRBV7-3 and TRBJ2-2; D call uncertain. CDR3 length: 14 residues. From germline, CDR1 is SGHTA and CDR2 FQGTGA. V was trimmed by 1 base and J by 4 bases, leaving 7 bases between them. CDR3 nucleotide sequence: TGTGCCAGCAGCTTAAACTACGGCACCGGGGAGCTGTTTTTT. As protein: CASSLNYGTGELFF.

The J gene is TRBJ1-4, the V gene TRBV20-1; possibly TRBD1 for D (5 bases). V was clipped by 3 bases and J by 3 bases, with 11 bases between them. In germline, CDR1 is DFQATT, CDR2 SNEGSKA (reference sequence). The CDR3 has 14 amino acids. CDR3 sequence: CSASPGGSNEKLFF. The CDR3 region has the DNA TGCAGTGCTAGTCCCGGGGGATCTAATGAAAAACTGTTTTTT.

The chain uses TRBV30 and TRBJ1-5; the D is unclear. V was clipped by 1 base and J by 4 bases, with 11 bases between them. Germline CDR1 reads GTSNPN; CDR2 reads SVGIG (reference sequence). The CDR3 consists of 14 residues. The DNA for the CDR3 is TGTGCCTGGAGTGGGGGAGACCCAAATCAGCCCCAGCATTTT. It translates to CAWSGGDPNQPQHF.

The chain recombines TRBV7-2 with TRBJ2-3, with 8 bases identical to TRBD1. The germline V gene encodes CDR1 SGHTA and CDR2 FQGNSA. This CDR3 has 15 residues. With V trimmed by 4 bases and J by 4 bases, 7 bases remained unmatched. CDR3 DNA: TGTGCCAGCAGCTGGGCCAGGGGGCGATCAGATACGCAGTATTTT. The encoded protein is CASSWARGRSDTQYF.

The rearrangement links TRBV5-1 to TRBJ2-1; 9 nucleotides line up with TRBD2. CDR1 and CDR2 (germline): SGHRS, YFSETQ. V was clipped by 4 bases and J by 7 bases; unmatched bases: 15. The CDR3 length is 17 residues. The DNA of the CDR3 is TGCGCCAGCAGCCGAAGACTGGCGGGAGGGCCTCGTAATGAGCAGTTCTTC. It specifies CASSRRLAGGPRNEQFF.

The V gene is TRBV7-9, the J gene TRBJ1-5; TRBD1 matches at 10 bases. The junction had 9 bases not matched to a gene; V was cut back by 3 bases and J by 4 bases. The CDR3 has 17 amino acids. The germline gives CDR1 SEHNR, CDR2 FQNEAQ (reference sequence). CDR3 loop: CASSLTRTGGRNQPQHF. CDR3 nucleotides: TGTGCCAGCAGCTTGACCCGGACAGGGGGTCGGAATCAGCCCCAGCATTTT.

The chain has TRBV14 and TRBJ1-6; a weak D match, TRBD1 (5 bases). From germline, CDR1 is SGHDN and CDR2 FVKESK. V shed 7 bases and J shed 6 bases, with 10 bases lying between them. The CDR3 covers 13 residues. The CDR3 is CASKEGLNSPLHF. CDR3 in DNA: TGTGCCAGCAAAGAGGGGCTTAATTCACCCCTCCACTTT.

CDR3 in amino acids: CASSPTSGQSQETQYF. Here the CDR3 DNA reads TGCGCCAGCAGCCCAACCTCGGGACAATCTCAAGAGACCCAGTACTTC. V and J are TRBV5-1 and TRBJ2-5; tentative D call: TRBD1 (6 bases). The germline gives CDR1 SGHRS, CDR2 YFSETQ. V shed 4 bases and J shed 2 bases, with 18 bases lying between them. The CDR3 runs to 16 residues.

The genes are TRBV3-1 and TRBJ1-5, with D hard to call. The V end lost 0 bases, the J end lost 4 bases, and 7 bases lay between the germline ends. Germline CDR1 reads LGHDT; CDR2 reads YNNKEL (reference sequence). There are 14 residues in the CDR3. The CDR3 spells CASSQDWENQPQHF. The CDR3 DNA follows: TGTGCCAGCAGCCAAGATTGGGAAAATCAGCCCCAGCATTTT.

V and J are TRBV20-1 and TRBJ2-3; possibly TRBD2 for D (5 bases). The V end was cut by 1 base, the J end by 2 bases, with 10 bases between. This CDR3 is 14 amino acids long. Germline V lookup: CDR1 DFQATT, CDR2 SNEGSKA (reference sequence). The CDR3 is CSARVVGNTDTQYF. Here the CDR3 DNA reads TGCAGTGCTAGAGTGGTCGGGAACACAGATACGCAGTATTTT.

The chain joins TRBV20-1 to TRBJ1-2; maybe TRBD1 (6 bases). The CDR3 extends over 13 amino acids. The ends were cut back, 6 bases at V and 4 bases at J, with 15 bases in the middle. Germline CDR1 reads DFQATT; CDR2 reads SNEGSKA (reference sequence). CDR3 nucleotides: TGCAGTGCCGGGGGGGGCTTGGGCTATGGCTACACCTTC. The encoded protein is CSAGGGLGYGYTF.

This clonotype was found once. The J gene is TRBJ2-2, the V gene TRBV12-5; D gene unclear. The CDR3 loop spans 17 amino acids. Trimming cost V 5 bases and J 0 bases, with 16 bases left between them. CDR1 and CDR2 from the germline V gene are LGHNT and FRNRAP. CDR3 nucleotides: TGTGCTAGTGGTCCGCCGACCGCGAACTCGAACACCGGGGAGCTGTTTTTT. Protein product: CASGPPTANSNTGELFF.

The V and J genes are TRBV12-3 or TRBV12-4 and TRBJ1-3; TRBD1 might be the D (5 bases). Between the trimmed V and J ends, which lost 10 bases and 2 bases, there was a span of 12 bases. CDR3 length: 13 amino acids. The CDR3 spells CATGHSAGNTIYF. The CDR3 coding sequence is TGTGCCACCGGACATTCAGCTGGAAACACCATATATTTT.

CDR3 bases: TGTGCCTGGAGTCCCAGCTCCTACGAGCAGTACTTC. It yields the protein CAWSPSSYEQYF. This chain joins TRBV30 and TRBJ2-7, with D uncertain. V lost 2 bases and J lost 0, with 5 bases in between. CDR1 is GTSNPN and CDR2 is SVGIG in the germline V gene (reference sequence). The CDR3 spans 12 residues.

The V gene is TRBV6-5, the J gene TRBJ1-2; a possible D gene is TRBD1 (5 bases). The CDR3 length is 15 residues. The V and J ends lost 0 bases and 6 bases respectively, with 14 bases between them. Germline assignment: CDR1 MNHEY and CDR2 SVGAGI. The CDR3 nucleotides are TGTGCCAGCAGTTACTCGATTCAGGGATCGAATGGCTACACCTTC. Translating it yields CASSYSIQGSNGYTF.

This clonotype was seen just once. The chain couples TRBV30 to TRBJ2-2, with D maybe TRBD1 (6 bases). The CDR3 contains 14 residues. The V end lost 7 bases, the J end lost 5 bases, and 17 bases lay between the germline ends. CDR1 GTSNPN and CDR2 SVGIG come from the germline V gene (reference sequence). The CDR3 reads CALKPGQQTGELFF. The CDR3 DNA reads TGTGCCTTGAAACCGGGACAACAGACCGGGGAGCTGTTTTTT.

The V and J genes are TRBV7-9 and TRBJ2-3, with 8 positions matching TRBD2. Germline CDR1 and CDR2: SEHNR and FQNEAQ (reference sequence). Unmatched junction bases numbered 2, after V lost 3 bases and J lost 0 bases. This CDR3 is 15 amino acids long. The DNA for the CDR3 is TGTGCCAGCAGCTTGACTAGCGATAGCACAGATACGCAGTATTTT. It specifies CASSLTSDSTDTQYF.

The rearrangement uses TRBV15 and TRBJ1-2; TRBD1 aligns across 7 bases. The CDR3 is made up of 14 amino acids. Germline trimming cut 2 bases from V and 6 bases from J; bases unmatched to any gene: 6. The germline V gene has CDR1 LNHNV and CDR2 YYDKDF (reference sequence). The CDR3: CATSRPHRGDGYTF. The CDR3, as DNA: TGTGCCACCAGCAGACCGCACAGGGGAGATGGCTACACCTTC.

The V and J genes are TRBV4-3 and TRBJ2-1; 7 bases line up with TRBD2. The CDR3 consists of 17 residues. Germline trimming cut 0 bases from V and 0 bases from J; bases unmatched to any gene: 5. From germline, CDR1 is LGHNA and CDR2 YSLEER. CDR3 bases: TGCGCCAGCAGCCAAGATCCAGGGACTAACTCCTACAATGAGCAGTTCTTC. Protein sequence: CASSQDPGTNSYNEQFF.

V is TRBV19 and J is TRBJ1-4; no reliable D call. Trimming shortened V by 3 bases and J by 2 bases, and 13 bases separated the two germline ends. The germline CDR1 and CDR2 sequences are LNHDA and SQIVND (reference sequence). The CDR3 spans 16 residues. The CDR3 spells CASSIYGETTNEKLFF. DNA for the CDR3: TGTGCCAGTAGTATTTATGGTGAAACGACTAATGAAAAACTGTTTTTT.

The chain has TRBV29-1 and TRBJ1-1; D possibly corresponds to TRBD1 (5 bases). Germline V gene sequence: CDR1 SQVTM, CDR2 ANQGSEA. Trimming took off 0 bases at V and 8 bases at J, with 13 bases between the two ends. The CDR3 is made up of 13 amino acids. The CDR3 region has the DNA TGCAGCGTTGAAGATCGGGTCGGGGCCGAAGCTTTCTTT. Translating it yields CSVEDRVGAEAFF.

The chain is built from TRBV20-1 and TRBJ2-4, with D maybe TRBD2 (5 bases). Trimming took off 7 bases at V and 0 bases at J, with 16 bases between the two ends. Germline V gene lookup returns CDR1 DFQATT and CDR2 SNEGSKA (reference sequence). The CDR3 totals 15 residues. In DNA form, the CDR3 reads TGCAGTGTTTTAAGGAACGGGATAGCCAAAAACATTCAGTACTTC. It yields the protein CSVLRNGIAKNIQYF.

The chain couples TRBV7-2 to TRBJ2-7, with TRBD2 matching 8 bases. The CDR3 length is 16 residues. J was trimmed by 2 bases and V by 1 base; bases with no gene match: 7. Germline values: CDR1 SGHTA, CDR2 FQGNSA. The CDR3 protein is CASSLEGTRGPYEQYF. For the CDR3, the DNA is TGTGCCAGCAGCTTAGAAGGGACTAGGGGCCCCTACGAGCAGTACTTC.

This chain connects TRBV19 to TRBJ2-3; D is uncertain. The germline V gene has CDR1 LNHDA and CDR2 SQIVND (reference sequence). V was trimmed by 2 bases and J by 2 bases, leaving 11 bases between them. CDR3 length: 15 amino acids. The CDR3: CASSIKARSTDTQYF. The CDR3 coding sequence is TGTGCCAGTAGTATAAAAGCCAGGTCCACAGATACGCAGTATTTT.

V gene TRBV20-1 combines with J gene TRBJ2-1; 9 positions match TRBD1. Germline V gene lookup returns CDR1 DFQATT and CDR2 SNEGSKA (reference sequence). J was trimmed by 13 bases and V by 2 bases; bases with no gene match: 12. There are 14 residues in the CDR3. CDR3 region: CSARPPPDRGPQFF. The CDR3 DNA is TGCAGTGCTAGACCCCCGCCGGACAGGGGACCTCAGTTCTTC.

The V gene is TRBV20-1, the J gene TRBJ2-7; D is perhaps TRBD1 or TRBD2 (5 bases each). The V gene lost 1 base and the J gene lost 1 base, with 8 bases spanning the gap. The CDR3 consists of 13 residues. The V gene's germline CDR1 is DFQATT and CDR2 SNEGSKA (reference sequence). CDR3 protein: CSARGGASYEQYF. The CDR3 DNA reads TGCAGTGCTAGAGGAGGGGCTTCCTACGAGCAGTACTTC.

The rearrangement uses TRBV2 and TRBJ2-2; D is ambiguous. This CDR3 has 14 amino acids. The ends were cut back, 1 base at V and 3 bases at J, with 6 bases in the middle. The germline CDR1 and CDR2 sequences are SNHLY and FYNNEI. The chain's CDR3 is CASSEVQYTGELFF. The CDR3 nucleotides are TGTGCCAGCAGTGAAGTCCAATACACCGGGGAGCTGTTTTTT.

This clonotype was counted a single time. The chain carries TRBV5-6 and TRBJ2-3; D gene ambiguous. CDR3 length equals 14 residues. V was trimmed by 3 bases and J by 2 bases, leaving 10 bases between them. Germline V CDR1 and CDR2: SGHDT, YYEEEE. The CDR3 is CASSYPPFTDTQYF. CDR3 DNA: TGTGCCAGCAGCTATCCCCCCTTCACAGATACGCAGTATTTT. The entire variable domain, with the rest obtained from reference TRBV5-6 and TRBJ2-3, is as follows: DAGVTQSPTHLIKTRGQQVTLRCSPKSGHDTVSWYQQALGQGPQFIFQYYEEEERQRGNFPDRFSGHQFPNYSSELNVNALLLGDSALYLCASSYPPFTDTQYFGPGTRLTVL.